Listed here is a single T cell receptor beta chain. This CDR3 is built from 11 residues. Germline lookup yields CDR1 MDHEN and CDR2 SYDVKM. This table comes from immunoSEQ multiplex PCR, and its TCRdb copy is limited to in-frame clones, with some not included. Among approximately 81,000 clones listed, 75% to 85% were seen once. This entry comes from a study of technical replicates of blood from a handful of donors. The sequenced material came from PBMCs. The chain has TRBV28 and TRBJ2-5; 7 bases align to TRBD1. The J call may be faulty, since TRBJ2-7 better matches the DNA end. The sequence derives from a human donor in good health. Some clones in this sample may be carry-over from other donors' samples. In nucleotides, the CDR3 is TGTGCCGGGGGACAGACCTACGAGCAGTACTTC. Its translation is CAGGQTYEQYF.